The rows below give T cell receptor beta chains drawn from one sample of a study of blood T cell repertoires in COVID-19. Sequencing was performed with immunoSEQ multiplex PCR; in TCRdb, only in-frame clones are kept and a portion is missing. The data contain about 270,000 clones, roughly nine tenths of them singletons. The sequencing sample was made of peripheral blood. These receptors originate from a man aged 35-49 years who had recovered from COVID-19. Each CDR3 is given with its conserved first and last residue. The D gene is left open where the match is weak. Size tells how often a clone was seen (once, few, many) or the class of an expanded clone, and some rows leave it out.

length	V	size	D	J	CDR3	DNA
12	TRBV29-1	NA	TRBD1	TRBJ2-5	CSAGDREETQYF	TGCAGCGCTGGGGACAGAGAAGAGACCCAGTACTTC
16	TRBV5-1	NA	NA	TRBJ2-6	CASSFRQGSGANVLTF	TGCGCCAGCAGCTTCAGGCAGGGTTCTGGGGCCAACGTCCTGACTTTC
14	TRBV5-1	NA	NA	TRBJ1-3	CASRTGFSGNTIYF	TGCGCCAGCAGAACAGGATTCTCTGGAAACACCATATATTTT
17	TRBV5-1	NA	TRBD1	TRBJ2-3	CASSLAPQGARTDTQYF	TGCGCCAGCAGCTTGGCGCCCCAGGGGGCTAGGACAGATACGCAGTATTTT
18	TRBV6-2/TRBV6-3	NA	TRBD2	TRBJ2-2	CASSYSSSGSVNTGELFF	TGTGCCAGCAGTTACTCGTCTAGCGGGAGCGTAAACACCGGGGAGCTGTTTTTT
13	TRBV29-1	NA	NA	TRBJ2-2	CSVEQTPTGELFF	TGCAGCGTTGAGCAGACACCCACCGGGGAGCTGTTTTTT
19	TRBV7-9	NA	NA	TRBJ1-6	CASSLGTGGRLGKNSPLHF	TGTGCCAGCAGCTTAGGCACTGGGGGCCGGTTGGGAAAGAATTCACCCCTCCACTTT
13	TRBV10-3	NA	NA	TRBJ1-3	CAIKNDQGNTIYF	TGTGCCATCAAGAATGATCAGGGAAACACCATATATTTT
13	TRBV28	NA	NA	TRBJ1-2	CASSLGQTYGYTF	TGTGCCAGCAGTTTAGGGCAAACCTATGGCTACACCTTC
16	TRBV11-2	few	TRBD1	TRBJ2-7	CASSLDWTGTTYEQYF	TGTGCCAGCAGCTTAGATTGGACAGGGACCACCTACGAGCAGTACTTC
13	TRBV4-1	once	TRBD1	TRBJ1-1	CASTRTGSSEAFF	TGCGCCAGCACCAGGACAGGGAGCTCCGAAGCTTTCTTT
16	TRBV12-5	once	TRBD1	TRBJ2-2	CASGFQQGVGPGELFF	TGTGCTAGTGGTTTTCAACAGGGGGTAGGTCCCGGGGAGCTGTTTTTT
13	TRBV6-2/TRBV6-3	NA	NA	TRBJ2-7	CASSYLRGYEQYF	TGTGCCAGCAGCTACTTGCGGGGCTACGAGCAGTACTTC
16	TRBV5-4	NA	NA	TRBJ2-5	CASSLEVAALRETQYF	TGTGCCAGCAGCTTGGAGGTAGCGGCCCTCCGGGAGACCCAGTACTTC
16	TRBV5-5	NA	NA	TRBJ2-2	CASSSRVGGNTGELFF	TGTGCCAGCAGCTCTCGTGTAGGCGGGAACACCGGGGAGCTGTTTTTT
13	TRBV11-2	NA	TRBD1	TRBJ1-2	CASSRRGRDGYTF	TGTGCCAGCAGCCGCAGGGGGCGCGATGGCTACACCTTC
15	TRBV25-1	NA	TRBD1	TRBJ1-4	CASSDRDRGDEKLFF	TGTGCCAGCAGTGACAGGGACAGGGGAGACGAAAAACTGTTTTTT
11	TRBV2	NA	NA	TRBJ2-7	CASSSLYEQYF	TGTGCCAGCAGTTCCCTCTACGAGCAGTACTTC
13	TRBV14	NA	NA	TRBJ1-1	CASSQDLFTEAFF	TGTGCCAGCAGCCAAGATCTTTTCACTGAAGCTTTCTTT
14	TRBV15	NA	NA	TRBJ2-7	CATSRVPLAFEQYF	TGTGCCACCAGCAGAGTCCCCCTAGCTTTCGAGCAGTACTTC
13	TRBV5-1	NA	TRBD1	TRBJ2-7	CASSGGQGDEQYF	TGCGCCAGCAGCGGGGGACAGGGGGACGAGCAGTACTTC
15	TRBV27	once	TRBD2	TRBJ2-3	CASRLAGGSTDTQYF	TGTGCCAGCAGACTAGCGGGAGGGTCCACAGATACGCAGTATTTT
15	TRBV7-8	NA	NA	TRBJ2-7	CASSLSRLLGGEQYF	TGTGCCAGCAGCTTATCGCGGCTGTTGGGTGGCGAGCAGTACTTC
14	TRBV6-2/TRBV6-3	NA	NA	TRBJ2-4	CASSLQTGEGIQYF	TGTGCCAGCAGTCTCCAGACAGGGGAGGGTATTCAGTACTTC
16	TRBV11-2	NA	TRBD1	TRBJ2-5	CASSFRRGQNQETQYF	TGTGCCAGCAGCTTCCGCAGGGGGCAAAATCAAGAGACCCAGTACTTC
15	TRBV27	once	NA	TRBJ2-7	CASSFGQGSSYEQYF	TGTGCCAGCAGTTTTGGGCAGGGGAGCTCCTACGAGCAGTACTTC
17	TRBV27	NA	TRBD2	TRBJ2-7	CASSLSDLAGGPYEQYF	TGTGCCAGCAGTTTATCTGATCTAGCGGGGGGCCCCTACGAGCAGTACTTC
17	TRBV5-5	NA	NA	TRBJ1-1	CASSSLTGWGLNTEAFF	TGTGCCAGCAGCTCCTTGACAGGTTGGGGATTAAACACTGAAGCTTTCTTT
14	TRBV6-4	NA	TRBD2	TRBJ2-3	CASSDPTRGGTQYF	TGTGCCAGCAGTGACCCGACCCGGGGAGGGACGCAGTATTTT
15	TRBV7-8	NA	TRBD2	TRBJ2-3	CASSLSGGAGDTQYF	TGTGCCAGCAGCTTAAGCGGGGGGGCCGGAGATACGCAGTATTTT
15	TRBV5-3	NA	NA	TRBJ2-7	CARSLTRGWNYEQYF	TGTGCCAGAAGCTTGACAAGAGGATGGAACTACGAGCAGTACTTC
15	TRBV5-3	once	TRBD1	TRBJ2-5	CARKKGAPLKETQYF	TGTGCCAGAAAAAAGGGGGCACCCCTAAAAGAGACCCAGTACTTC